This TCR beta chain was sequenced in a study of early T cells in non-severe SARS-CoV-2 infection. The wider study: Sequencing targeted bulk RNA from unsorted whole blood, leaving chains unpaired.

Unique molecular identifiers tagged individual cDNA molecules. TCRdb re-analysed the 5' RACE reads in MiXCR, keeping a single row per CDR3 protein. The sample contains approximately 35,000 distinct CDR3 sequences, roughly 5.9% of which appear only once. The CDR3 has 14 residues. The V gene's germline CDR1 is MDHEN and CDR2 SYDVKM. This clonotype appeared a few times. The junction shows a germline mismatch at one end, possibly a read error. The rearrangement uses TRBV28 and TRBJ1-1; D is uncertain. The sequence was collected from an adult who was a healthcare worker with PCR-confirmed SARS-CoV-2 infection or an uninfected control (not recorded which). What was sequenced was whole blood. Here the CDR3 reads CASSLSGRNTEVFF. Written as DNA, the CDR3 is TGTGCCAGCAGTTTATCTGGCAGGAACACTGAAGTTTTCTTT.